This T cell receptor beta chain was documented in a study of cytomegalovirus exposure and HLA in healthy donors. Study outcomes and limitations: Previous analysis showed most TCR beta V segments were productive about 87% or about 30% of the time.

Remarks on this clone: Its antigen is still unknown.

The PCR had 60 Vbeta and 13 Jbeta primers. Some clones are missing from TCRdb's copy, which holds only in-frame ones; the method was immunoSEQ multiplex PCR. The sample lists around 120,000 clones; around 80% were seen once. This TCR was sampled from a woman aged 45 to 65 in good health and CMV-seropositive. Input material: PBMCs.

Written as DNA, the CDR3 is TGTGCCAGCAGTTTATGGGCTAGCGGGCCTAGCACAGATACGCAGTATTTT. Amino acid sequence: CASSLWASGPSTDTQYF. The V gene is TRBV27, the J gene TRBJ2-3; the match to TRBD2 covers 8 bases. The CDR3 runs 17 residues. Germline values: CDR1 MNHEY, CDR2 SMNVEV (reference sequence). Trimming at V came to 1 base and at J to 0 bases, leaving 6 bases not matched to a gene.